Shown below are 9 T cell receptor beta chains from a single sample sequenced in a study of T cells after yellow fever vaccination. TCRdb independently ran MiXCR on the 5' RACE reads; one entry per CDR3 protein. The sample has hundreds of thousands of distinct CDR3 sequences; about 8.7% are singletons. The input for sequencing was PBMCs, taken on the day of the first yellow fever vaccination. These receptor sequences come from a man between 18 and 35 years old who received the YFV17D yellow fever vaccine.

CDR3 coding DNA: TGCGCCAGCAGCGAGCAGGGGCAGAGAAATGAAAAACTGTTTTTT. Amino acids: CASSEQGQRNEKLFF. The chain recombines TRBV5-1 with TRBJ1-4; TRBD1 is a possible D gene (6 bases). The CDR3 consists of 15 residues. V gave up 4 bases and J gave up 5 bases, with 15 bases separating them. Germline CDR1 SGHRS, CDR2 YFSETQ.

This clonotype was seen a few times. This chain links TRBV12-3 or TRBV12-4 with TRBJ2-1; TRBD2 aligns across 13 bases. The length of the CDR3 is 15 residues. V lost 6 bases, J lost 9 bases, and 8 bases stayed unmatched. This CDR3 is CASRPTSGGAPEQFF. The CDR3 coding sequence is TGTGCCAGCAGACCTACTAGCGGGGGGGCCCCTGAGCAGTTCTTC.

This clonotype has just a few counts. The rearrangement joins TRBV20-1 to TRBJ1-4; TRBD1 matches 10 bases. Trimming cost V 6 bases and J 7 bases; bases outside gene matches: 11. Germline V gives CDR1 DFQATT, CDR2 SNEGSKA (reference sequence). The CDR3 loop spans 15 amino acids. CDR3 loop: CSADPGQGRIEKLFF. CDR3 coding DNA: TGCAGTGCCGACCCGGGACAGGGGCGGATTGAAAAACTGTTTTTT.

The CDR3 DNA reads TGTGCCTGGAGTCACAGGGGTAATCAGCCCCAGCATTTT. Protein product: CAWSHRGNQPQHF. The chain combines TRBV30 with TRBJ1-5, with 7 bases fitting TRBD1. The CDR3 has 13 residues. Unmatched junction bases numbered 2, after V lost 2 bases and J lost 4 bases. Looked up from germline, CDR1 is GTSNPN and CDR2 is SVGIG (reference sequence).

The CDR3 loop is CASSYWGTSGDEQFF. CDR3 DNA: TGTGCCAGCAGTTATTGGGGGACTAGCGGCGATGAGCAGTTCTTC. This sequence joins TRBV7-2 and TRBJ2-1, with 11 bases identical to TRBD2. In germline, CDR1 is SGHTA, CDR2 FQGNSA. CDR3 length: 15 amino acids. With 6 bases clipped from V and 8 bases from J, the junction kept 9 bases outside the gene matches.

The V gene is TRBV6-5, the J gene TRBJ1-3, with D unresolved. Trimming cost V 4 bases and J 0 bases, with 7 bases left between them. The CDR3 has 14 residues. CDR1 and CDR2 (germline): MNHEY, SVGAGI. CDR3 loop: CASSWQPSGNTIYF. The DNA for the CDR3 is TGTGCCAGCAGTTGGCAGCCCTCTGGAAACACCATATATTTT.

In this sample, this clonotype turned up a few times. The V call is TRBV5-1, the J call TRBJ2-1; TRBD1 agrees at 9 bases. Trimming at V came to 4 bases and at J to 6 bases, leaving 5 bases not matched to a gene. Germline assignment: CDR1 SGHRS and CDR2 YFSETQ. CDR3 length equals 14 residues. The CDR3 is CASSPETGGNEQFF. The DNA of the CDR3 is TGCGCCAGCAGCCCTGAGACAGGGGGCAATGAGCAGTTCTTC.

This clonotype was observed a handful of times. The chain employs TRBV7-6 and TRBJ1-1; D unclear. V was cut by 2 bases and J by 2 bases, with 12 bases left in between. The CDR3 extends over 15 amino acids. The germline V gene encodes CDR1 SGHVS and CDR2 FNYEAQ. In DNA, the CDR3 is TGTGCCAGCAGCTTAAGGGCGGACCCTAACACTGAAGCTTTCTTT. Amino acid sequence: CASSLRADPNTEAFF.

This clonotype showed up just a few times. The rearrangement links TRBV4-1 to TRBJ1-4, with D hard to call. This CDR3 contains 15 residues. Germline V lookup: CDR1 MGHRA, CDR2 YSYEKL. V was cut by 7 bases and J by 3 bases, with 15 bases left in between. The CDR3 DNA reads as TGCGCCAGCAACCTAAGAGCCACCTCTAATGAAAAACTGTTTTTT. Its protein is CASNLRATSNEKLFF.